This record concerns one T cell receptor (beta chain) sequence. Survey-level TCR beta sequencing used the immunoSEQ assay. Assay: immunoSEQ multiplex PCR; the TCRdb copy retains only in-frame clones and omits some. Of some 68,000 clones in the sample, 90% to 95% were seen once. The V gene end was trimmed by 5 bases and the J gene end by 3 bases; junction bases not matched to a gene: 7. This CDR3 has 14 amino acids. Germline V gene data show CDR1 as MNHEY and CDR2 as SMNVEV (reference sequence). This clonotype originated in a man aged 35 to 55 with rheumatoid arthritis. Sequencing used PBMCs. This chain uses TRBV27 with TRBJ2-7; TRBD1 agrees at 7 bases. In DNA form, the CDR3 reads TGTGCCAGCAGTCCTGTGACAGGGAACTACGAGCAGTACTTC. This codes for CASSPVTGNYEQYF.